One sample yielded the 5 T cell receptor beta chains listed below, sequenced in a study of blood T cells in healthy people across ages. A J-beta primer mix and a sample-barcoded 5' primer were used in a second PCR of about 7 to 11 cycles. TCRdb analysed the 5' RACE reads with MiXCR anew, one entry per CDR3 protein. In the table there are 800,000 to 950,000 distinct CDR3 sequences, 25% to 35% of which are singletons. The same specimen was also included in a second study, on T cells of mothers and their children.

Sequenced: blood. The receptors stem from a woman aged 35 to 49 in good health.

The CDR3 loop is CATSDLRGINNEQFF. The CDR3 DNA sequence: TGTGCCACCAGTGATTTGCGAGGGATCAACAATGAGCAGTTCTTC. The chain carries TRBV24-1 and TRBJ2-1, with a possible D match to TRBD2 (5 bases). Deletions cut 0 bases from V and 5 bases from J, with 10 bases between. Germline V gene lookup returns CDR1 KGHDR and CDR2 SFDVKD. The CDR3 spans 15 residues.

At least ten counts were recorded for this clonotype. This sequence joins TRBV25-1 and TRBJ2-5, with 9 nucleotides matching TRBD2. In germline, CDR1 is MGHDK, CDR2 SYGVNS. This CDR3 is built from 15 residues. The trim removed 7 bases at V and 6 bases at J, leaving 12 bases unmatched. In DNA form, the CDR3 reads TGTGCCAGCAACTCGGACGGCGGGGGGGCGCAGACCCAGTACTTC. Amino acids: CASNSDGGGAQTQYF.

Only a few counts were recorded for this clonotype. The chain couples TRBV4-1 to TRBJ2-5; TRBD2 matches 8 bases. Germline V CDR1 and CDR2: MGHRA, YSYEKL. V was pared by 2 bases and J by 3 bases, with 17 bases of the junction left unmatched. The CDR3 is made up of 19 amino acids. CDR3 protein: CASSQLVGRGVGGEETQYF. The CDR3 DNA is TGCGCCAGCAGCCAACTGGTAGGGCGGGGGGTGGGAGGAGAAGAGACCCAGTACTTC.

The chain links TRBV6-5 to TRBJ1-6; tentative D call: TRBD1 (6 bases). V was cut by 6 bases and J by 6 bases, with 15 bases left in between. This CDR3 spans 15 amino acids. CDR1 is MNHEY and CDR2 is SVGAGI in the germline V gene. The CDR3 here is CASSRQGSGNSPLHF. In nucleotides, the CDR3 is TGTGCCAGCAGCCGCCAGGGGTCGGGTAATTCACCCCTCCACTTT.

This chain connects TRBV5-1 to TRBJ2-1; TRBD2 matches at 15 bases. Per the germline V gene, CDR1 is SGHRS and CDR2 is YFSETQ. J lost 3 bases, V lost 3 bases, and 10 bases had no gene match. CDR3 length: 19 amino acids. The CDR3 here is CASSSSRTSGGAVYNEQFF. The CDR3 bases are TGCGCCAGCAGCTCGTCCAGGACTAGCGGGGGGGCGGTCTACAATGAGCAGTTCTTC.